The clone carrying this T cell receptor beta chain was observed many times. These data originate in a study of neurological immune-mediated disorders. TCRdb passed the 5' RACE reads through MiXCR, listing each CDR3 protein once. The data contain about 89,000 distinct CDR3 sequences, around 2.6% of them singletons. This CDR3 is 13 amino acids long. Germline CDR1 reads DFQATT; CDR2 reads SNEGSKA (reference sequence). Between the trimmed V and J ends, which lost 1 base and 4 bases, there was a span of 10 bases. The specimen sequenced was PBMCs. This TCR derives from a woman in her twenties or thirties with multiple sclerosis. The chain recombines TRBV20-1 with TRBJ1-2; possible D gene TRBD1, 5 bases. The CDR3 DNA reads as TGCAGTGCTAGAGTGGACACTGGCTATGGCTACACCTTC. Translation gives CSARVDTGYGYTF.